One and the same sample provided the 32 T cell receptor beta chains below, sequenced in a study of blood T cell repertoires in COVID-19. Sequenced by immunoSEQ multiplex PCR; TCRdb stores in-frame clones only, minus some. The profile shows around 190,000 clones, around 79% of them singletons. The specimen sequenced was peripheral blood. The receptors stem from a woman aged 35 to 49 with COVID-19, enrolled during active disease.

This clone has a handful of counts. The V call is TRBV7-2, the J call TRBJ1-2, with D perhaps matching TRBD1 (6 bases). The CDR3 runs 13 residues. The V gene lost 5 bases and the J gene lost 8 bases, with 15 bases spanning the gap. Germline V lookup: CDR1 SGHTA, CDR2 FQGNSA. The CDR3 spells CASSKDRKYGYTF. DNA for the CDR3: TGTGCCAGCAGCAAGGACAGAAAATACGGCTACACCTTC.

V and J are TRBV12-3 or TRBV12-4 and TRBJ2-3, with 7 nucleotides matching TRBD2. This CDR3 is 12 amino acids long. The J segment lost 4 bases and the V segment lost 8 bases, leaving 3 bases of the junction unmatched. CDR3 in amino acids: CASVGGADTQYF. DNA for the CDR3: TGTGCCAGCGTTGGGGGGGCAGATACGCAGTATTTT.

The CDR3 sequence is CASSELGQGPRDTQYF. The CDR3 DNA is TGTGCCAGCAGTGAATTGGGACAGGGCCCCCGAGATACGCAGTATTTT. The gene calls are TRBV6-1 and TRBJ2-3; 9 bases align to TRBD1. Germline values: CDR1 MNHNS, CDR2 SASEGT. With V trimmed by 2 bases and J by 5 bases, 8 bases remained unmatched. CDR3 length: 16 residues.

CDR3 region: CARGQKGIQPQHF. The CDR3 bases are TGTGCCAGGGGGCAGAAAGGGATCCAGCCCCAGCATTTT. The V and J genes are TRBV7-2 and TRBJ1-5; TRBD1 is a possible D gene (5 bases). V was trimmed by 9 bases and J by 7 bases, leaving 16 bases between them. This CDR3 has 13 residues. Germline V gene sequence: CDR1 SGHTA, CDR2 FQGNSA.

The chain is built from TRBV20-1 and TRBJ1-1, with D tentatively TRBD1 (6 bases). The CDR3 is made up of 11 amino acids. CDR1 DFQATT and CDR2 SNEGSKA come from the germline V gene (reference sequence). CDR3 region: CRYTGNTEAFF. The CDR3 DNA sequence: TGCAGGTATACAGGGAATACTGAAGCTTTCTTT.

This clone has just a few counts. The chain links TRBV5-1 to TRBJ2-2, with 15 bases that match TRBD2. The CDR3 is 15 amino acids. Per the germline V gene, CDR1 is SGHRS and CDR2 is YFSETQ. V shed 7 bases and J 5 bases; nucleotides not matched to a gene: 3. This chain's CDR3 is CASGLAGGDTGELFF. The CDR3 bases are TGCGCCAGCGGACTAGCGGGAGGGGATACCGGGGAGCTGTTTTTT. Based on the CDR3 plus reference TRBV5-1 and TRBJ2-2, the full variable domain is KAGVTQTPRYLIKTRGQQVTLSCSPISGHRSVSWYQQTPGQGLQFLFEYFSETQRNKGNFPGRFSGRQFSNSRSEMNVSTLELGDSALYLCASGLAGGDTGELFFGEGSRLTVL.

The chain joins TRBV7-2 to TRBJ1-2; no firm D call. The CDR3 runs 13 residues. Germline V lookup: CDR1 SGHTA, CDR2 FQGNSA. Trimming shortened V by 4 bases and J by 7 bases, and 13 bases separated the two germline ends. The CDR3 here is CASSWEGGGGYTF. CDR3 in DNA: TGTGCCAGCAGCTGGGAGGGTGGAGGTGGCTACACCTTC.

J is TRBJ1-5 and V is TRBV3-1 (or the pseudogene TRBV3-2); 7 bases are a match to TRBD1. The CDR3 has 15 residues. Germline-derived CDR1 and CDR2 are LGHDT and YNNKEL (reference sequence). Losses at the gene ends were 2 bases for V and 4 bases for J; bases not matched to a gene: 5. This chain's CDR3 is CASSQSGQLNQPQHF. The CDR3 bases are TGTGCCAGCAGCCAATCGGGACAGCTAAATCAGCCCCAGCATTTT.

The V call is TRBV5-1, the J call TRBJ2-5; D unresolved. Trimming left V 1 base short and J 2 bases short, with 6 bases between. Per germline, CDR1 SGHRS and CDR2 YFSETQ. The CDR3 covers 13 residues. DNA of the CDR3: TGCGCCAGCAGCTTGACAAGTCAAGAGACCCAGTACTTC. It encodes CASSLTSQETQYF.

The chain employs TRBV7-3 and TRBJ2-7; the D is unclear. This CDR3 contains 16 residues. Germline CDR1 is SGHTA and CDR2 is FQGTGA. Trimming removed 1 base from V and 2 bases from J, with 15 bases in between. Here the CDR3 DNA reads TGTGCCAGCAGCTTAAGCCCCACGGCGGCTCCCTACGAGCAGTACTTC. Translated: CASSLSPTAAPYEQYF.

The chain has TRBV6-5 and TRBJ2-7; 11 bases match TRBD2. With V trimmed by 8 bases and J by 4 bases, 7 bases remained unmatched. CDR1 is MNHEY and CDR2 is SVGAGI in the germline V gene. This CDR3 contains 14 residues. CDR3 bases: TGTGCCAGCCTTAGCGGGAGGGCCACTTACGAGCAGTACTTC. This translates into CASLSGRATYEQYF.

There are a few counts of this clone. The genes are TRBV12-3 or TRBV12-4 and TRBJ1-5; possible D gene TRBD1, 5 bases. V shed 1 base and J shed 9 bases, with 10 bases lying between them. The CDR3 length is 13 residues. CDR3 amino acids: CASSLGRVRPQHF. The CDR3 DNA reads TGTGCCAGCAGTTTAGGCAGGGTTAGGCCCCAGCATTTT.

V gene TRBV2 combines with J gene TRBJ2-5, with D tentatively TRBD2 (6 bases). V was pared by 2 bases and J by 2 bases, with 15 bases between. This CDR3 is 16 amino acids long. Germline-derived CDR1 and CDR2 are SNHLY and FYNNEI. CDR3 loop: CASSELGTSNQETQYF. The CDR3 DNA reads TGTGCCAGCAGTGAACTCGGTACTAGCAATCAAGAGACCCAGTACTTC.

This chain links TRBV9 with TRBJ2-2, with 10 bases aligning to TRBD1. This CDR3 has 17 residues. Germline lookup yields CDR1 SGDLS and CDR2 YYNGEE. With 3 bases clipped from V and 1 base from J, the junction kept 6 bases outside the gene matches. CDR3 in DNA: TGTGCCAGCAGCGCCCAGGGGACAGGGGAGAACACCGGGGAGCTGTTTTTT. Translation: CASSAQGTGENTGELFF.

This clone appeared once. The J gene is TRBJ2-7, the V gene TRBV20-1; D call uncertain. Trimming left V 3 bases short and J 2 bases short, with 17 bases between. There are 15 residues in the CDR3. Germline V lookup: CDR1 DFQATT, CDR2 SNEGSKA (reference sequence). This chain's CDR3 is CSASRSLAATYEQYF. CDR3 nucleotides: TGCAGTGCTAGTCGGTCGTTAGCTGCCACCTACGAGCAGTACTTC.

The gene calls are TRBV27 and TRBJ2-2, with TRBD1 identical over 7 bases. This CDR3 has 16 residues. V was clipped by 5 bases and J by 4 bases; unmatched bases: 10. Germline V lookup: CDR1 MNHEY, CDR2 SMNVEV (reference sequence). CDR3 region: CASSRLGTVPTGELFF. Here the CDR3 DNA reads TGTGCCAGCAGTCGGCTAGGGACAGTACCCACCGGGGAGCTGTTTTTT.

The rearrangement links TRBV7-2 to TRBJ1-1, with TRBD1 matching 9 bases. Germline V gene data show CDR1 as SGHTA and CDR2 as FQGNSA. After removal of 5 bases from V and 6 bases from J, the junction contained 10 bases not matched to a gene. The CDR3 has 15 amino acids. CDR3 sequence: CASSLSQGAIPEAFF. Here the CDR3 DNA reads TGTGCCAGCAGCCTCTCACAGGGGGCGATTCCTGAAGCTTTCTTT.

The rearrangement links TRBV5-6 to TRBJ1-1; 8 bases are a match to TRBD1. Germline CDR1 and CDR2: SGHDT and YYEEEE. CDR3 size: 15 residues. The V segment lost 2 bases and the J segment 0 bases; nucleotides outside the gene matches: 3. DNA for the CDR3: TGTGCCAGCAGCTTCCGGACAGGGATGAACACTGAAGCTTTCTTT. It is translated as CASSFRTGMNTEAFF.

DNA of the CDR3: TGTGCCAGCAGTTTAGTAGTCGGGGTTCGCAATGAGCAGTTCTTC. It yields the protein CASSLVVGVRNEQFF. This chain joins TRBV27 and TRBJ2-1; D is perhaps TRBD2 (5 bases). Germline V CDR1 and CDR2: MNHEY, SMNVEV (reference sequence). The CDR3 is made up of 15 amino acids. V was shortened by 2 bases and J by 6 bases, with 14 bases between the two germline ends.

The rearrangement uses TRBV7-9 and TRBJ1-4; no definite D call. Trimming took 6 bases from V and 2 from J, leaving 13 bases between them. Germline CDR1 reads SEHNR; CDR2 reads FQNEAQ (reference sequence). The length of the CDR3 is 15 residues. This CDR3 is CASRTPGATNEKLFF. The CDR3 DNA follows: TGTGCCAGCAGGACCCCGGGTGCCACTAATGAAAAACTGTTTTTT.

The J gene is TRBJ2-3, the V gene TRBV5-4; 12 bases match TRBD2. The germline V gene has CDR1 SGHNT and CDR2 YYREEE (reference sequence). The V and J ends lost 4 bases and 8 bases, in that order; junction bases with no gene match: 8. The CDR3 totals 15 residues. In DNA form, the CDR3 reads TGTGCCAGCAGCGCCTTACTAGCGGGGGGCGGTACGCAGTATTTT. This codes for CASSALLAGGGTQYF. The full variable domain, rest sourced from reference TRBV5-4 and TRBJ2-3, is ETGVTQSPTHLIKTRGQQVTLRCSSQSGHNTVSWYQQALGQGPQFIFQYYREEENGRGNFPPRFSGLQFPNYSSELNVNALELDDSALYLCASSALLAGGGTQYFGPGTRLTVL.

This clone has more than one count but fewer than ten. V and J are TRBV27 and TRBJ1-2; 7 bases fit TRBD1. V lost 5 bases, J lost 0 bases, and 6 bases stayed unmatched. The CDR3 runs to 15 residues. The germline V gene encodes CDR1 MNHEY and CDR2 SMNVEV (reference sequence). DNA for the CDR3: TGTGCCAGCAGTCTCAGACAGGGTACTAACTATGGCTACACCTTC. It yields the protein CASSLRQGTNYGYTF.

The chain is built from TRBV27 and TRBJ1-2, with D uncertain. Trimming removed 0 bases at V and 2 bases at J, with 10 bases between. Looked up from germline, CDR1 is MNHEY and CDR2 is SMNVEV (reference sequence). The CDR3 extends over 15 amino acids. The CDR3 here is CASSLSTTANYGYTF. CDR3 DNA sequence: TGTGCCAGCAGTTTATCAACCACAGCCAACTATGGCTACACCTTC.

The chain uses TRBV5-1 and TRBJ1-4; D is unresolved. V dropped 5 bases and J dropped 0 bases, with 11 bases sitting between them. The CDR3 runs to 15 residues. Germline V gene sequence: CDR1 SGHRS, CDR2 YFSETQ. In DNA, the CDR3 is TGCGCCAGCAGACAGACCGTGGCAACTAATGAAAAACTGTTTTTT. Residues: CASRQTVATNEKLFF.

This chain links TRBV11-1 with TRBJ2-4, with D maybe TRBD2 (6 bases). Germline assignment: CDR1 SGHAT and CDR2 FQDESV (reference sequence). Trimming left V 5 bases short and J 5 bases short, with 16 bases between. This CDR3 spans 15 amino acids. CDR3 nucleotide sequence: TGTGCCAGCAGCCCCCAGGCTGGAGGGGAAAACATTCAGTACTTC. It translates to CASSPQAGGENIQYF.

The V call is TRBV4-2, the J call TRBJ2-7; 8 bases are shared with TRBD2. Trimming at V came to 0 bases and at J to 3 bases, leaving 4 bases not matched to a gene. This CDR3 is 15 amino acids long. Germline assignment: CDR1 LGHNA and CDR2 YNFKEQ. The CDR3 region is CASSQDKRGNYEQYF. The CDR3 region has the DNA TGTGCCAGCAGCCAAGATAAGCGGGGGAACTACGAGCAGTACTTC.

V gene TRBV7-2 combines with J gene TRBJ1-6; possibly TRBD1 for D (6 bases). Germline CDR1 is SGHTA and CDR2 is FQGNSA. Trimming cost V 2 bases and J 8 bases, with 13 bases left between them. This CDR3 comprises 15 residues. The CDR3 DNA follows: TGTGCCAGCAGCTTAAATCTGGCAGGGGATTCACCCCTCCACTTT. It specifies CASSLNLAGDSPLHF. Full variable domain (remainder filled in from reference TRBV7-2 and TRBJ1-6): GAGVSQSPSNKVTEKGKDVELRCDPISGHTALYWYRQSLGQGLEFLIYFQGNSAPDKSGLPSDRFSAERTGGSVSTLTIQRTQQEDSAVYLCASSLNLAGDSPLHFGNGTRLTVT.

This clone was observed a single time. The chain is built from TRBV7-9 and TRBJ2-1, with a tentative D call TRBD2 (5 bases). Germline CDR1 is SEHNR and CDR2 is FQNEAQ (reference sequence). The CDR3 runs to 12 residues. Trimming pared 8 bases from V and 7 bases from J, leaving 12 bases between. The DNA for the CDR3 is TGTGCCAGCGAGGTTACGGGGAATGAGCAGTTCTTC. It specifies CASEVTGNEQFF.

The chain joins TRBV19 to TRBJ2-1, with D possibly being TRBD1 (6 bases). The V gene lost 4 bases and the J gene lost 9 bases, with 13 bases spanning the gap. This CDR3 has 13 amino acids. Germline V gives CDR1 LNHDA, CDR2 SQIVND (reference sequence). The CDR3 DNA follows: TGTGCCAGTAGTACCATCCTAGGGGGTGAGCAGTTCTTC. Its protein product is CASSTILGGEQFF.

The CDR3 DNA reads as TGTGCTAGTGGAGAACAGGGTCCCTCCACCGGGGAGCTGTTTTTT. Its translation is CASGEQGPSTGELFF. The chain links TRBV12-5 to TRBJ2-2; D may be TRBD1 (6 bases). In germline, CDR1 is LGHNT, CDR2 FRNRAP. Trimming left V 6 bases short and J 4 bases short, with 15 bases between. This CDR3 comprises 15 residues.

The chain couples TRBV24-1 to TRBJ2-3; 9 bases fit TRBD1. The CDR3 runs 16 residues. Germline V gene data show CDR1 as KGHDR and CDR2 as SFDVKD. With 4 bases clipped from V and 5 bases from J, the junction kept 9 bases outside the gene matches. CDR3: CATSDYSGTGKDTQYF. The DNA for the CDR3 is TGTGCCACCAGTGACTACTCCGGGACAGGGAAAGATACGCAGTATTTT.

This rearrangement joins TRBV10-3 to TRBJ1-4; D unclear. This CDR3 is 16 amino acids long. V dropped 2 bases and J dropped 3 bases, with 13 bases sitting between them. CDR1 ENHRY and CDR2 SYGVKD come from the germline V gene. In nucleotides, the CDR3 is TGTGCCATCAGTGAGGCCCAAACCGGGGCTAATGAAAAACTGTTTTTT. Translating gives CAISEAQTGANEKLFF.